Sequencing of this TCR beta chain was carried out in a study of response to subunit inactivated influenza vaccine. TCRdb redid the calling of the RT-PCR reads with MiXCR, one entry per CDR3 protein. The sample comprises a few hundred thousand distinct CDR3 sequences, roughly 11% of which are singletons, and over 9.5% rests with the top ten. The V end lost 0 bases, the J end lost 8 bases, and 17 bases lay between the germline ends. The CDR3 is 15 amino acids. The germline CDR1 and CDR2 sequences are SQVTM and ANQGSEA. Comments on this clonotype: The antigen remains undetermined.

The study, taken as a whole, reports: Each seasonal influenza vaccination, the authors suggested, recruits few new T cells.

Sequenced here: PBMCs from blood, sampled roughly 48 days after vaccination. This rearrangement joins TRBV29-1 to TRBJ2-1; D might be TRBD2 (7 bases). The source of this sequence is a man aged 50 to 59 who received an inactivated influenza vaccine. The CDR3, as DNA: TGCAGCGTTGAAGATCCGTGGGGGGGCCTTGATGAGCAGTTCTTC. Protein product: CSVEDPWGGLDEQFF.